The table lists the clone carrying this T cell receptor beta chain with a few counts. This sample was taken from a study of blood T cell repertoires in COVID-19. This CDR3 has 15 amino acids. V lost 1 base and J lost 5, with 14 bases in between. Per germline, CDR1 MNHEY and CDR2 SMNVEV (reference sequence). The protocol was immunoSEQ multiplex PCR, while the TCRdb copy is restricted to in-frame clones and leaves out a portion. This sample carries 50,000 to 70,000 clones, approximately 70% of them seen once, and the ten largest clones take 51%. This chain joins TRBV27 and TRBJ1-2; D gene uncertain. Sequencing input: PBMCs or T cells enriched from blood (not recorded which). This clonotype was obtained from a woman in her sixties who had been exposed to COVID-19. This CDR3 is CASSLFYRTAYGYTF. DNA of the CDR3: TGTGCCAGCAGTTTATTTTATCGAACAGCTTATGGCTACACCTTC.